Each of the 28 T cell receptor beta chains below was sequenced from the same sample in a study of beta chain features in type 1 diabetes. Points from the study as a whole: The study found moderately but significantly shorter TCRB CDR3s in all four CD4+ subsets of Type 1 diabetes patients.

cDNA synthesis used the whole RNA isolate, giving expressed TCRB sequences. Method: immunoSEQ multiplex PCR; TCRdb's copy keeps in-frame clones and lacks some. The table shows approximately 280,000 clones, with approximately 15% occurring only once. These receptors lack a known antigen. The sample consisted of naive CD4+ T cells from blood. Receptors originate from a man between 18 and 35 years old with type 1 diabetes.

In its sample, this clone was seen a few times. This chain links TRBV11-2 with TRBJ2-7; TRBD2 matches at 7 bases. This CDR3 is 16 amino acids long. The germline V gene has CDR1 SGHAT and CDR2 FQNNGV. V lost 5 bases and J lost 3; bases outside the gene matches: 13. The CDR3 DNA reads TGTGCCAGCAGCCAGATAGGCCCTGCGGGAGTCTACGAGCAGTACTTC. Translating it yields CASSQIGPAGVYEQYF.

J is TRBJ1-5 and V is TRBV5-4, with D unresolved. CDR3 size: 15 residues. The germline V gene has CDR1 SGHNT and CDR2 YYREEE (reference sequence). V dropped 0 bases and J dropped 3 bases, with 10 bases sitting between them. The CDR3 reads CASSLDLTDNQPQHF. The CDR3, as DNA: TGTGCCAGCAGCTTGGACTTAACTGACAATCAGCCCCAGCATTTT.

This clone was detected only a few times. The chain joins TRBV29-1 to TRBJ1-1; 8 bases agree with TRBD1. CDR1 is SQVTM and CDR2 is ANQGSEA in the germline V gene. Trimming removed 6 bases from V and 0 bases from J; junction bases left unmatched: 9. The CDR3 totals 15 residues. DNA for the CDR3: TGCAGCGTGACCATACAGGGGGTCATGAACACTGAAGCTTTCTTT. It encodes CSVTIQGVMNTEAFF.

V usage is TRBV5-1 and J usage is TRBJ2-5, with 11 bases that match TRBD2. Germline lookup yields CDR1 SGHRS and CDR2 YFSETQ. The length of the CDR3 is 14 residues. With V trimmed by 3 bases and J by 5 bases, 3 bases remained unmatched. The CDR3 region has the DNA TGCGCCAGCAGCTCGGGGACTAGCGGTGAGACCCAGTACTTC. As protein: CASSSGTSGETQYF.

This clone has only a few counts. The CDR3 here is CASSEAGQVKFF. CDR3 nucleotides: TGTGCCAGCAGTGAAGCCGGACAGGTAAAGTTCTTC. The rearrangement uses TRBV6-1 and TRBJ2-1; TRBD1 aligns across 7 bases. From germline, CDR1 is MNHNS and CDR2 SASEGT. This CDR3 has 12 residues. Losses at the gene ends were 0 bases for V and 14 bases for J; bases not matched to a gene: 4.

This clone has a handful of counts. The CDR3 protein is CAWNRGATGRSYNEQFF. Here the CDR3 DNA reads TGTGCCTGGAATAGGGGCGCGACAGGGAGGTCCTACAATGAGCAGTTCTTC. The chain employs TRBV30 and TRBJ2-1, with a weak D call TRBD1 (7 bases). The V and J ends lost 4 bases and 1 base respectively, with 20 bases between them. The CDR3 has 17 residues. Germline V lookup: CDR1 GTSNPN, CDR2 SVGIG (reference sequence).

This clone was picked up a small number of times. The rearrangement links TRBV4-3 to TRBJ1-5, with 7 bases identical to TRBD1. With 2 bases clipped from V and 6 bases from J, the junction kept 7 bases outside the gene matches. The V gene's germline CDR1 is LGHNA and CDR2 YSLEER. The CDR3 has 15 amino acids. This CDR3 reads CASSQRQGGGQPQHF. CDR3 nucleotides: TGCGCCAGCAGCCAAAGACAGGGAGGCGGTCAGCCCCAGCATTTT.

The CDR3: CAWSRDRLNQPQHF. CDR3 in DNA: TGTGCCTGGAGCCGAGACAGGCTGAATCAGCCCCAGCATTTT. This rearrangement joins TRBV30 to TRBJ1-5; a possible D gene is TRBD1 (6 bases). V was trimmed by 3 bases and J by 4 bases, leaving 13 bases between them. Germline loops: CDR1 GTSNPN, CDR2 SVGIG (reference sequence). This CDR3 has 14 residues.

This sequence joins TRBV7-8 and TRBJ2-1; 10 bases match TRBD1. The J segment lost 8 bases and the V segment lost 6 bases, leaving 10 bases of the junction unmatched. Germline loops: CDR1 SGHVS, CDR2 FQNEAQ. This CDR3 comprises 15 residues. In DNA, the CDR3 is TGTGCCAGCAGTGACAGGGGGCTCATGAGCGATGAGCAGTTCTTC. This codes for CASSDRGLMSDEQFF.

The sample holds one count of this clone. The CDR3, as DNA: TGTGCCTGGAGTTCCCAGGGCTGGGGCTACACCTTC. Encoded protein: CAWSSQGWGYTF. V usage is TRBV30 and J usage is TRBJ1-2; possible D gene TRBD1, 5 bases. The CDR3 sequence is 12 residues long. The V and J ends lost 2 bases and 8 bases respectively, with 12 bases between them. Germline V gene sequence: CDR1 GTSNPN, CDR2 SVGIG (reference sequence).

This rearrangement joins TRBV7-2 to TRBJ2-7; no definite D call. The V end was cut by 4 bases, the J end by 2 bases, with 3 bases between. This CDR3 spans 11 amino acids. Germline values: CDR1 SGHTA, CDR2 FQGNSA. CDR3 sequence (DNA): TGTGCCAGCAGCTCTACCTACGAGCAGTACTTC. As protein: CASSSTYEQYF.

In its sample, this clone was seen a few times. J is TRBJ2-1 and V is TRBV11-2, with 12 bases identical to TRBD2. The CDR3 runs to 15 residues. Per germline, CDR1 SGHAT and CDR2 FQNNGV. V lost 6 bases, J lost 4 bases, and 4 bases stayed unmatched. CDR3 residues: CASRPGLAGYNEQFF. CDR3 in DNA: TGTGCCAGCAGACCCGGACTAGCGGGGTACAATGAGCAGTTCTTC.

This clone was observed a few times. CDR3 coding DNA: TGTGCCAGCAGACGAGCGGGGGGCGCCTACGAGCAGTACTTC. Translating gives CASRRAGGAYEQYF. This chain joins TRBV13 and TRBJ2-7, with 9 bases lining up with TRBD2. V lost 6 bases, J lost 2 bases, and 5 bases stayed unmatched. This CDR3 contains 14 residues. Germline V gene sequence: CDR1 PRHDT, CDR2 FYEKMQ (reference sequence).

In this sample, this clone turned up a few times. The chain has TRBV28 and TRBJ2-3; unclear D gene. Trimming pared 3 bases from V and 5 bases from J, leaving 6 bases between. CDR1 and CDR2 (germline): MDHEN, SYDVKM. This CDR3 has 12 residues. CDR3: CASSFGLDTQYF. For the CDR3, the DNA is TGTGCCAGCAGTTTTGGGCTAGATACGCAGTATTTT.

This rearrangement joins TRBV2 to TRBJ2-6; 9 nucleotides align to TRBD1. Germline CDR1 is SNHLY and CDR2 is FYNNEI. Trimming removed 10 bases from V and 0 bases from J; junction bases left unmatched: 7. This CDR3 contains 16 residues. The CDR3 reads CAIPQGALSGANVLTF. As DNA, the CDR3 is TGTGCCATACCACAGGGGGCACTCTCTGGGGCCAACGTCCTGACTTTC.

This clone was detected only a few times. The rearrangement uses TRBV11-1 and TRBJ2-3, with 14 bases identical to TRBD2. CDR3 size: 16 residues. Germline trimming cut 3 bases from V and 6 bases from J; bases unmatched to any gene: 5. The germline V gene has CDR1 SGHAT and CDR2 FQDESV (reference sequence). DNA for the CDR3: TGTGCCAGCAGCTTCGGACTAGCGGGAGGTGGGGATACGCAGTATTTT. Protein: CASSFGLAGGGDTQYF. Full variable domain (missing parts from reference TRBV11-1 and TRBJ2-3): EAEVAQSPRYKITEKSQAVAFWCDPISGHATLYWYRQILGQGPELLVQFQDESVVDDSQLPKDRFSAERLKGVDSTLKIQPAELGDSAMYLCASSFGLAGGGDTQYFGPGTRLTVL.

The table lists this clone with a few counts. This sequence joins TRBV7-8 and TRBJ1-5; no definite D call. Germline V gives CDR1 SGHVS, CDR2 FQNEAQ. The CDR3 consists of 14 residues. Trimming cost V 4 bases and J 2 bases, with 9 bases left between them. CDR3 protein: CASSYRGGNQPQHF. The CDR3 DNA sequence: TGTGCCAGCAGCTATAGAGGCGGCAATCAGCCCCAGCATTTT.

V and J are TRBV6-5 and TRBJ2-4; 8 bases line up with TRBD1. Per germline, CDR1 MNHEY and CDR2 SVGAGI. The CDR3 is 15 amino acids. The V segment lost 4 bases and the J segment 3 bases; nucleotides outside the gene matches: 5. The CDR3 protein is CASSSLGQGKNIQYF. DNA for the CDR3: TGTGCCAGCAGTTCACTAGGACAGGGCAAAAACATTCAGTACTTC.

This clone showed up just a few times. V gene TRBV12-5 combines with J gene TRBJ2-6; no clear D. The length of the CDR3 is 13 residues. Germline-derived CDR1 and CDR2 are LGHNT and FRNRAP. The V end was cut by 6 bases, the J end by 1 base, with 4 bases between. The CDR3 DNA reads TGTGCTAGTGGGCTATCTGGGGCCAACGTCCTGACTTTC. It codes for CASGLSGANVLTF.

This chain joins TRBV4-2 and TRBJ2-3; a weak D match, TRBD2 (6 bases). Trimming cost V 0 bases and J 3 bases, with 13 bases left between them. The CDR3 spans 16 residues. Germline CDR1 LGHNA, CDR2 YNFKEQ. For the CDR3, the DNA is TGTGCCAGCAGCCAAGATACTCGGCGGGAAACAGATACGCAGTATTTT. Residues: CASSQDTRRETDTQYF.

The chain is built from TRBV18 and TRBJ2-7; 9 positions agree with TRBD1. Germline assignment: CDR1 KGHSH and CDR2 LQKENI. CDR3 length: 14 amino acids. Trimming cost V 5 bases and J 6 bases; bases outside gene matches: 8. CDR3 in amino acids: CASSSGTGNAEQYF. The DNA of the CDR3 is TGTGCCAGCTCATCGGGGACAGGGAATGCCGAGCAGTACTTC.

There are a few counts of this clone. The CDR3 is CASSLSGRELFF. CDR3 coding DNA: TGTGCCAGCAGCTTATCCGGGAGAGAACTGTTTTTT. The chain couples TRBV7-6 to TRBJ1-4; D is unresolved. Germline lookup yields CDR1 SGHVS and CDR2 FNYEAQ. Trimming took off 2 bases at V and 12 bases at J, with 10 bases between the two ends. The CDR3 consists of 12 residues.

J is TRBJ1-4 and V is TRBV30; D perhaps matches TRBD1 (5 bases). The germline V gene encodes CDR1 GTSNPN and CDR2 SVGIG (reference sequence). The germline V and J ends were trimmed by 2 bases and 8 bases, with 9 bases remaining between them. CDR3 length: 12 residues. CDR3 amino acids: CAWSKGAEKLFF. DNA for the CDR3: TGTGCCTGGAGTAAAGGGGCCGAAAAACTGTTTTTT.

The chain recombines TRBV11-2 with TRBJ1-4; 10 bases fit TRBD1. J lost 6 bases, V lost 5 bases, and 6 bases had no gene match. The CDR3 consists of 15 residues. Germline CDR1 and CDR2: SGHAT and FQNNGV. The CDR3 DNA follows: TGTGCCAGCAGCGTGGACAGGGGGTTTGATGAAAAACTGTTTTTT. This gives the protein CASSVDRGFDEKLFF.

The J gene is TRBJ2-2, the V gene TRBV9; a weak D match, TRBD1 (6 bases). CDR3 length equals 12 residues. V was shortened by 3 bases and J by 6 bases, with 6 bases between the two germline ends. CDR1 is SGDLS, CDR2 YYNGEE, per germline. The CDR3 DNA sequence: TGTGCCAGCAGCGAGGGGGCCGGGGAGCTGTTTTTT. Translated: CASSEGAGELFF.

The V gene is TRBV4-3, the J gene TRBJ1-1; 7 bases fit TRBD1. The CDR3 is 16 residues long. Per the germline V gene, CDR1 is LGHNA and CDR2 is YSLEER. V shed 3 bases and J 0 bases; nucleotides not matched to a gene: 7. The CDR3 is CASSHGYRGVNTEAFF. CDR3 in DNA: TGCGCCAGCAGCCATGGTTACAGGGGCGTGAACACTGAAGCTTTCTTT.

J is TRBJ2-7 and V is TRBV27; 8 nucleotides align to TRBD2. This CDR3 is built from 15 residues. V was clipped by 1 base and J by 2 bases; unmatched bases: 4. Per the germline V gene, CDR1 is MNHEY and CDR2 is SMNVEV (reference sequence). CDR3 DNA: TGTGCCAGCAGTTTATATAGCGGGGATACCTACGAGCAGTACTTC. Amino acid sequence: CASSLYSGDTYEQYF.

This clone turned up a few times. J is TRBJ2-4 and V is TRBV2, with 8 bases lining up with TRBD1. Germline trimming cut 4 bases from V and 9 bases from J; bases unmatched to any gene: 5. This CDR3 region has 13 residues. The germline V gene has CDR1 SNHLY and CDR2 FYNNEI. The chain's CDR3 is CASSGTQGGIQYF. The CDR3 bases are TGTGCCAGCAGTGGAACACAGGGGGGCATTCAGTACTTC. Full variable domain (remainder filled in from reference TRBV2 and TRBJ2-4): EPEVTQTPSHQVTQMGQEVILRCVPISNHLYFYWYRQILGQKVEFLVSFYNNEISEKSEIFDDQFSVERPDGSNFTLKIRSTKLEDSAMYFCASSGTQGGIQYFGAGTRLSVL.